These 30 T cell receptor beta chains were sequenced from one sample in a study of T cell changes during pregnancy in multiple sclerosis. Here immunoSEQ multiplex PCR was the method, and the copy in TCRdb shows in-frame clones only, minus some. The sample includes approximately 33,000 clones, almost 90% of them seen just once. Sequencing used CD4+ T cells from peripheral blood mononuclear cells, obtained in the first trimester of pregnancy. These receptors were taken from a female donor in good health, enrolled as a control in a pregnancy study.

The chain links TRBV19 to TRBJ2-5; 13 bases agree with TRBD2. Germline V gene data show CDR1 as LNHDA and CDR2 as SQIVND (reference sequence). This CDR3 comprises 15 residues. The trim removed 5 bases at V and 1 base at J, leaving 1 base unmatched. This CDR3 reads CASSGTSGIQETQYF. The CDR3 bases are TGTGCCAGTAGTGGGACTAGCGGGATCCAAGAGACCCAGTACTTC. Together with reference TRBV19 and TRBJ2-5, the CDR3 gives the full variable domain: DGGITQSPKYLFRKEGQNVTLSCEQNLNHDAMYWYRQDPGQGLRLIYYSQIVNDFQKGDIAEGYSVSREKKESFPLTVTSAQKNPTAFYLCASSGTSGIQETQYFGPGTRLLVL.

This chain joins TRBV4-2 and TRBJ2-3, with a possible D match to TRBD1 (5 bases). V was shortened by 0 bases and J by 5 bases, with 12 bases between the two germline ends. Germline assignment: CDR1 LGHNA and CDR2 YNFKEQ. The CDR3 has 15 amino acids. This CDR3 reads CASSQDYQGEDTQYF. The CDR3 DNA sequence: TGTGCCAGCAGCCAAGACTACCAGGGTGAAGATACGCAGTATTTT.

This clone was picked up one time. The chain has TRBV12-5 and TRBJ2-1; D ambiguous. The CDR3 has 12 residues. V was shortened by 1 base and J by 6 bases, with 4 bases between the two germline ends. From germline, CDR1 is LGHNT and CDR2 FRNRAP. The CDR3 coding sequence is TGTGCTAGTGGTTTGGCTTTCAATGAGCAGTTCTTC. Translating it yields CASGLAFNEQFF.

J is TRBJ1-2 and V is TRBV7-2; 8 bases are shared with TRBD1. The CDR3 runs 14 residues. Losses at the gene ends were 8 bases for V and 7 bases for J; bases not matched to a gene: 12. The germline CDR1 and CDR2 sequences are SGHTA and FQGNSA. CDR3 nucleotides: TGTGCCAGCGGACAAAGGACAGGGAGGAGTGGCTACACCTTC. Amino acid sequence: CASGQRTGRSGYTF.

This chain links TRBV19 with TRBJ2-7, with 11 positions matching TRBD1. Germline assignment: CDR1 LNHDA and CDR2 SQIVND (reference sequence). V was pared by 5 bases and J by 3 bases, with 6 bases of the junction left unmatched. The CDR3 consists of 15 residues. Here the CDR3 DNA reads TGTGCCAGTAGTGTCACGGGACAGGGGGACTACGAGCAGTACTTC. Encoded protein: CASSVTGQGDYEQYF.

The chain links TRBV7-3 to TRBJ2-1, with D unclear. V was trimmed by 5 bases and J by 0 bases, leaving 11 bases between them. The CDR3 covers 15 residues. Looked up from germline, CDR1 is SGHTA and CDR2 is FQGTGA. The CDR3 DNA follows: TGTGCCAGCAGCCCTAAAGTAAGCTCCTACAATGAGCAGTTCTTC. Amino acid sequence: CASSPKVSSYNEQFF.

This chain joins TRBV7-9 and TRBJ1-2; 8 bases map to TRBD1. CDR1 SEHNR and CDR2 FQNEAQ come from the germline V gene (reference sequence). The CDR3 has 14 amino acids. V shed 4 bases and J 7 bases; nucleotides not matched to a gene: 8. CDR3 sequence (DNA): TGTGCCAGCAGCTCTCGACAGGGGCAGGGTGGCTACACCTTC. Protein: CASSSRQGQGGYTF.

This chain connects TRBV5-6 to TRBJ1-2; D is uncertain. The CDR3 extends over 14 amino acids. Trimming pared 2 bases from V and 6 bases from J, leaving 14 bases between. The germline V gene encodes CDR1 SGHDT and CDR2 YYEEEE. The CDR3 here is CASSFTAGLDGYTF. The CDR3 nucleotides are TGTGCCAGCAGCTTTACGGCCGGACTAGATGGCTACACCTTC.

The chain carries TRBV2 and TRBJ2-1, with a tentative D call TRBD1 (7 bases). The V end lost 7 bases, the J end lost 9 bases, and 16 bases lay between the germline ends. The length of the CDR3 is 13 residues. Germline lookup yields CDR1 SNHLY and CDR2 FYNNEI. CDR3 amino acids: CASTKTQGGEQFF. The CDR3 DNA follows: TGTGCCAGCACCAAGACCCAGGGGGGTGAGCAGTTCTTC.

The chain has TRBV19 and TRBJ1-3; 12 nucleotides line up with TRBD1. CDR1 and CDR2 from the germline V gene are LNHDA and SQIVND (reference sequence). V lost 7 bases, J lost 2 bases, and 12 bases stayed unmatched. The CDR3 covers 18 residues. CDR3 sequence (DNA): TGTGCCAGTATTGTGTCAGGGACAGGGGGCGAAGCTGGAAACACCATATATTTT. Translation gives CASIVSGTGGEAGNTIYF.

The genes are TRBV7-2 and TRBJ1-1; D is possibly TRBD1 (5 bases). Germline V gene data show CDR1 as SGHTA and CDR2 as FQGNSA. Trimming removed 6 bases at V and 3 bases at J, with 11 bases between. This CDR3 is 13 amino acids long. The chain's CDR3 is CASSSQGYTEAFF. In DNA, the CDR3 is TGTGCCAGCAGTTCTCAGGGCTACACTGAAGCTTTCTTT. The full variable domain, its missing parts supplied by reference TRBV7-2 and TRBJ1-1, is GAGVSQSPSNKVTEKGKDVELRCDPISGHTALYWYRQSLGQGLEFLIYFQGNSAPDKSGLPSDRFSAERTGGSVSTLTIQRTQQEDSAVYLCASSSQGYTEAFFGQGTRLTVV.

This chain joins TRBV5-1 and TRBJ2-7; perhaps TRBD2 as D (5 bases). This CDR3 is built from 14 residues. The V and J ends lost 1 base and 5 bases respectively, with 13 bases between them. In germline, CDR1 is SGHRS, CDR2 YFSETQ. The CDR3 region has the DNA TGCGCCAGCAGCTTGTGGCGGGCCGGGGACGAGCAGTACTTC. It translates to CASSLWRAGDEQYF.

The genes are TRBV6-5 and TRBJ1-2; 8 bases fit TRBD1. V shed 6 bases and J 4 bases; nucleotides not matched to a gene: 7. The CDR3 totals 14 residues. Germline V gene lookup returns CDR1 MNHEY and CDR2 SVGAGI. CDR3 nucleotides: TGTGCCAGCAGCACAGGGGGGGGCCGCTATGGCTACACCTTC. It translates to CASSTGGGRYGYTF.

The genes are TRBV9 and TRBJ1-3; no reliable D call. This CDR3 region has 14 residues. CDR1 is SGDLS, CDR2 YYNGEE, per germline. The ends were cut back, 2 bases at V and 4 bases at J, with 10 bases in the middle. CDR3 in DNA: TGTGCCAGCAGCGTGGAGGGCGCAGGAAACACCATATATTTT. It yields the protein CASSVEGAGNTIYF.

The genes are TRBV6-6 and TRBJ1-1; possibly TRBD1 for D (5 bases). Germline V gene lookup returns CDR1 MNHNY and CDR2 SVGAGI (reference sequence). The CDR3 totals 14 residues. Trimming removed 6 bases at V and 5 bases at J, with 16 bases between. The CDR3 DNA sequence: TGTGCCAGCAGCCAACTGACAGTCTGGACTGAAGCTTTCTTT. This translates into CASSQLTVWTEAFF.

V and J are TRBV28 and TRBJ1-5; 7 positions match TRBD1. Germline CDR1 is MDHEN and CDR2 is SYDVKM. The CDR3 has 14 amino acids. J was trimmed by 11 bases and V by 8 bases; bases with no gene match: 15. CDR3 loop: CASGQGGFVTAQHF. The CDR3 nucleotides are TGTGCCAGCGGGCAGGGGGGATTCGTCACGGCCCAGCATTTT.

This clone occurred once. J is TRBJ2-6 and V is TRBV5-6, with D possibly TRBD1 on 6 matching bases. V was cut by 3 bases and J by 1 base, with 8 bases left in between. CDR3 length: 15 amino acids. Germline V CDR1 and CDR2: SGHDT, YYEEEE. This CDR3 reads CASSSGQSGANVLTF. The CDR3 DNA reads TGTGCCAGCAGCTCCGGACAGTCTGGGGCCAACGTCCTGACTTTC.

The chain is built from TRBV29-1 and TRBJ2-3; 7 bases map to TRBD1. Trimming at V came to 7 bases and at J to 1 base, leaving 11 bases not matched to a gene. The CDR3 totals 15 residues. CDR1 and CDR2 (germline): SQVTM, ANQGSEA. The CDR3 DNA reads TGCAGCGCCCACAGGGGCCTAGGGGGCACAGATACGCAGTATTTT. It codes for CSAHRGLGGTDTQYF.

The V call is TRBV6-5, the J call TRBJ1-2, with 12 bases identical to TRBD1. The germline V gene encodes CDR1 MNHEY and CDR2 SVGAGI. Trimming took 2 bases from V and 3 from J; bases not matched to a gene: 1. CDR3 length: 15 residues. The CDR3 is CASSYGTGGDYGYTF. CDR3 nucleotides: TGTGCCAGCAGTTACGGGACAGGGGGCGACTATGGCTACACCTTC.

The CDR3 reads CASSQSGGRGEQFF. DNA of the CDR3: TGTGCCAGCAGCCAGAGCGGGGGGCGGGGAGAGCAGTTCTTC. The chain uses TRBV11-2 and TRBJ2-1; 9 bases fit TRBD2. The CDR3 contains 14 residues. V trimming: 5 bases; J trimming: 10 bases; junction bases outside the gene matches: 9. Looked up from germline, CDR1 is SGHAT and CDR2 is FQNNGV.

J is TRBJ1-5 and V is TRBV28; the D gene is possibly TRBD1 (5 bases). Germline CDR1 reads MDHEN; CDR2 reads SYDVKM. This CDR3 has 14 amino acids. With 5 bases removed from V and 4 bases from J, the gap between germline ends came to 12 bases. CDR3 sequence: CASSTLGGNQPQHF. As DNA, the CDR3 is TGTGCCAGCAGTACCTTGGGGGGGAATCAGCCCCAGCATTTT.

This chain connects TRBV27 to TRBJ2-5; TRBD1 might be the D (5 bases). V was clipped by 2 bases and J by 4 bases, with 8 bases between them. The CDR3 sequence is 13 residues long. The germline V gene encodes CDR1 MNHEY and CDR2 SMNVEV (reference sequence). The CDR3, as DNA: TGTGCCAGCAGTTTAGACAGAGGAGAGACCCAGTACTTC. It translates to CASSLDRGETQYF.

This chain uses TRBV6-5 with TRBJ1-2, with unresolved D. V lost 2 bases, J lost 2 bases, and 9 bases lay in between. The germline gives CDR1 MNHEY, CDR2 SVGAGI. The CDR3 consists of 14 residues. The CDR3 spells CASSYQASNYGYTF. The CDR3, as DNA: TGTGCCAGCAGTTACCAGGCCTCCAACTATGGCTACACCTTC.

The chain recombines TRBV5-1 with TRBJ1-2, with TRBD1 matching 9 bases. The CDR3 length is 14 residues. V dropped 2 bases and J dropped 3; count of bases not matched to a gene: 2. Germline CDR1 is SGHRS and CDR2 is YFSETQ. DNA for the CDR3: TGCGCCAGCAGCTTTGGACAGGGGCACTATGGCTACACCTTC. It yields the protein CASSFGQGHYGYTF.

V and J are TRBV6-5 and TRBJ1-2, with TRBD1 identical over 10 bases. Germline V gives CDR1 MNHEY, CDR2 SVGAGI. V lost 5 bases and J lost 3; bases outside the gene matches: 3. This CDR3 has 14 residues. This chain's CDR3 is CASSRGTGDYGYTF. DNA for the CDR3: TGTGCCAGCAGTAGGGGGACAGGGGACTATGGCTACACCTTC.

This clone was detected only once. The rearrangement joins TRBV7-9 to TRBJ2-3; no reliable D call. Germline loops: CDR1 SEHNR, CDR2 FQNEAQ (reference sequence). CDR3 length: 14 amino acids. The V gene lost 3 bases and the J gene lost 2 bases, with 9 bases spanning the gap. CDR3 protein: CASSFQQSTDTQYF. The DNA for the CDR3 is TGTGCCAGCAGCTTCCAACAGTCCACAGATACGCAGTATTTT. The full variable domain, its missing parts supplied by reference TRBV7-9 and TRBJ2-3, is DTGVSQNPRHKITKRGQNVTFRCDPISEHNRLYWYRQTLGQGPEFLTYFQNEAQLEKSRLLSDRFSAERPKGSFSTLEIQRTEQGDSAMYLCASSFQQSTDTQYFGPGTRLTVL.

The chain is built from TRBV9 and TRBJ2-7; possible D gene TRBD1, 6 bases. Per the germline V gene, CDR1 is SGDLS and CDR2 is YYNGEE. Between the trimmed V and J ends, which lost 0 bases and 0 bases, there was a span of 19 bases. CDR3 size: 18 residues. The CDR3 loop reads CASSVGGFLDSPSYEQYF. The CDR3 coding sequence is TGTGCCAGCAGCGTAGGGGGATTCTTGGACAGTCCCTCCTACGAGCAGTACTTC.

This clone has more than one count but fewer than ten. The chain combines TRBV5-4 with TRBJ1-2; 12 positions agree with TRBD1. Germline V gene lookup returns CDR1 SGHNT and CDR2 YYREEE (reference sequence). V lost 0 bases and J lost 8; bases outside the gene matches: 5. The CDR3 extends over 15 amino acids. The CDR3 DNA follows: TGTGCCAGCAGCTTGGCCGGGACAGGGGGCAGGGGCTACACCTTC. Its protein product is CASSLAGTGGRGYTF.

J is TRBJ1-5 and V is TRBV2; weak D call: TRBD1 (6 bases). V lost 8 bases, J lost 7 bases, and 15 bases lay in between. CDR3 length: 13 residues. Per germline, CDR1 SNHLY and CDR2 FYNNEI. CDR3 sequence: CASGQQGRQPQHF. The DNA for the CDR3 is TGTGCCAGCGGCCAACAGGGAAGACAGCCCCAGCATTTT.

This chain uses TRBV7-9 with TRBJ2-1, with D maybe TRBD2 (6 bases). The length of the CDR3 is 15 residues. V was pared by 6 bases and J by 4 bases, with 16 bases between. Germline V gene data show CDR1 as SEHNR and CDR2 as FQNEAQ (reference sequence). DNA for the CDR3: TGTGCCAGCAGACCGACTAGAAACCTTTACAATGAGCAGTTCTTC. Translated, it gives CASRPTRNLYNEQFF.